This T cell receptor beta chain was sequenced during a study of patients and donors after allogeneic stem cell transplantation. This clonotype was seen a few times. The CDR3 is 14 amino acids. Germline V gives CDR1 DFQATT, CDR2 SNEGSKA (reference sequence). V was cut by 5 bases and J by 5 bases, with 18 bases left in between. TCRdb reprocessed the RT-PCR reads via MiXCR and lists one record per CDR3 protein. The sample consists of about 410,000 distinct CDR3 sequences, roughly 17% of them appearing once. J is TRBJ1-1 and V is TRBV20-1; the D is unclear. This clonotype originated in a human donor who was either an allogeneic HSCT recipient or a stem cell or donor lymphocyte infusion donor (not recorded which). It is not recorded whose cells these are; they may come from a transplant donor. Sequenced: blood, either unsorted or a sorted T cell fraction (not recorded which). The chain's CDR3 is CSALGISRRTEAFF. In nucleotides, the CDR3 is TGCAGTGCTCTAGGCATTTCTAGGAGGACTGAAGCTTTCTTT.